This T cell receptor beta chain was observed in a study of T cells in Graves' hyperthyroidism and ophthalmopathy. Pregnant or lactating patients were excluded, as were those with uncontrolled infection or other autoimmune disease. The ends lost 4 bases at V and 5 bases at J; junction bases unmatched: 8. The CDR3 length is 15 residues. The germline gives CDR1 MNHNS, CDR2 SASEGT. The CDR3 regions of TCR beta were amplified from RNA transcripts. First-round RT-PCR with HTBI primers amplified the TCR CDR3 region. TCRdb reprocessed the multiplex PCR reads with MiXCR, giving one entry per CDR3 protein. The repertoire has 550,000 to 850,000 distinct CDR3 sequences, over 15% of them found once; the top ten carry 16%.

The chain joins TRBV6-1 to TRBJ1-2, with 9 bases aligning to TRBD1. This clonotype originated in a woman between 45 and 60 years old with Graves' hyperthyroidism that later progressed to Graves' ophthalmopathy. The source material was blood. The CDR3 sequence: CASSVTGGDVYGYTF. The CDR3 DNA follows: TGTGCCAGCAGTGTAACAGGGGGCGACGTTTATGGCTACACCTTC.